Presented here are 18 T cell receptor beta chains from one specimen sequenced in a study of OX40 agonist ivuxolimab in advanced cancers. Method: immunoSEQ multiplex PCR; TCRdb's copy keeps in-frame clones and lacks some. Of about 46,000 clones detected, around nine tenths appear once; the ten largest clones hold over 9%. The sequencing used CD4+ or CD8+ T cells sorted from blood, collected in a trial of the OX40 agonist ivuxolimab. The receptors were gathered from an adult with an advanced solid tumor such as melanoma, head and neck, liver or kidney cancer.

Within the sample, this clone is medium-sized. The chain employs TRBV5-5 and TRBJ2-1; TRBD1 is a possible D gene (6 bases). Germline CDR1 SGHKS, CDR2 YYEKEE (reference sequence). V lost 4 bases and J lost 0, with 20 bases in between. This CDR3 contains 18 residues. Here the CDR3 reads CASSLLQGPHSSYNEQFF. DNA of the CDR3: TGTGCCAGCAGCCTCCTCCAGGGGCCGCACAGCTCCTACAATGAGCAGTTCTTC.

The chain couples TRBV4-1 to TRBJ1-1; D uncertain. With 4 bases removed from V and 1 base from J, the gap between germline ends came to 10 bases. The CDR3 is 14 amino acids. CDR1 is MGHRA, CDR2 YSYEKL, per germline. CDR3 nucleotides: TGCGCCAGCAGCCCAAGGGTATCGAACACTGAAGCTTTCTTT. It specifies CASSPRVSNTEAFF.

This clone was seen many times. V is TRBV11-2 and J is TRBJ2-2; 8 bases line up with TRBD2. The CDR3 has 16 residues. Germline CDR1 is SGHAT and CDR2 is FQNNGV. Trimming at V came to 2 bases and at J to 7 bases, leaving 9 bases not matched to a gene. Here the CDR3 reads CASSLLVREVGGELFF. Here the CDR3 DNA reads TGTGCCAGCAGCTTACTGGTGCGGGAGGTTGGCGGGGAGCTGTTTTTT.

The chain carries TRBV19 and TRBJ1-5; 8 bases are shared with TRBD1. This CDR3 is 12 amino acids long. J lost 7 bases, V lost 8 bases, and 4 bases had no gene match. The germline gives CDR1 LNHDA, CDR2 SQIVND (reference sequence). CDR3 loop: CASGTGGQPQHF. The CDR3 nucleotides are TGTGCCAGTGGGACAGGTGGACAGCCCCAGCATTTT. The variable domain in full, completed from reference TRBV19 and TRBJ1-5, reads DGGITQSPKYLFRKEGQNVTLSCEQNLNHDAMYWYRQDPGQGLRLIYYSQIVNDFQKGDIAEGYSVSREKKESFPLTVTSAQKNPTAFYLCASGTGGQPQHFGDGTRLSIL.

V is TRBV2 and J is TRBJ2-1, with 12 bases fitting TRBD2. Germline V gene sequence: CDR1 SNHLY, CDR2 FYNNEI. The V and J ends lost 1 base and 5 bases, in that order; junction bases with no gene match: 0. The CDR3 has 15 residues. The CDR3 nucleotides are TGTGCCAGCAGTGAAGGGACTAGCGGGAACAATGAGCAGTTCTTC. Protein product: CASSEGTSGNNEQFF.

The rearrangement uses TRBV7-6 and TRBJ1-5; D unclear. Per the germline V gene, CDR1 is SGHVS and CDR2 is FNYEAQ. Trimming took 2 bases from V and 7 from J, leaving 6 bases between them. The CDR3 is made up of 12 amino acids. The CDR3 is CASSLRGQPQHF. CDR3 DNA sequence: TGTGCCAGCAGCTTACGGGGACAGCCCCAGCATTTT.

The chain joins TRBV7-8 to TRBJ2-1; D not certain. Germline V CDR1 and CDR2: SGHVS, FQNEAQ. V lost 5 bases and J lost 0, with 11 bases in between. The CDR3 is 15 residues long. CDR3: CASSTTRSSYNEQFF. DNA for the CDR3: TGTGCCAGCAGCACTACACGGAGCTCCTACAATGAGCAGTTCTTC. Full variable domain (outside the CDR3, taken from reference TRBV7-8 and TRBJ2-1): GAGVSQSPRYKVAKRGQDVALRCDPISGHVSLFWYQQALGQGPEFLTYFQNEAQLDKSGLPSDRFFAERPEGSVSTLKIQRTQQEDSAVYLCASSTTRSSYNEQFFGPGTRLTVL.

The gene calls are TRBV28 and TRBJ2-1; 9 nucleotides align to TRBD2. Germline V CDR1 and CDR2: MDHEN, SYDVKM. The CDR3 is 15 amino acids. The ends lost 8 bases at V and 7 bases at J; junction bases unmatched: 12. CDR3 residues: CASPPVSGGYNEQFF. The CDR3 DNA reads TGTGCCAGCCCCCCGGTGAGCGGGGGGTATAATGAGCAGTTCTTC.

The chain couples TRBV6-1 to TRBJ2-7, with D maybe TRBD1 (6 bases). CDR1 and CDR2 from the germline V gene are MNHNS and SASEGT. Trimming took off 0 bases at V and 4 bases at J, with 13 bases between the two ends. This CDR3 is 15 amino acids long. The chain's CDR3 is CASSEALTGRYEQYF. The CDR3 bases are TGTGCCAGCAGTGAAGCGCTGACAGGACGGTACGAGCAGTACTTC.

Many counts were recorded for this clone. The gene calls are TRBV27 and TRBJ1-5, with D hard to call. V lost 6 bases and J 1 base, leaving 7 bases between the germline ends. The CDR3 has 13 residues. Germline values: CDR1 MNHEY, CDR2 SMNVEV (reference sequence). In DNA form, the CDR3 reads TGTGCCAGCAGCCTAATGAGCAATCAGCCCCAGCATTTT. As protein: CASSLMSNQPQHF.

This sequence joins TRBV20-1 and TRBJ2-3; a weak D match, TRBD2 (5 bases). CDR1 is DFQATT and CDR2 is SNEGSKA in the germline V gene (reference sequence). The CDR3 runs to 8 residues. V gave up 7 bases and J gave up 14 bases, with 10 bases separating them. This CDR3 is CSVSSGYF. The CDR3 coding sequence is TGCAGTGTCTCGAGCGGGTATTTT.

The chain uses TRBV4-3 and TRBJ2-7; D gene uncertain. Per germline, CDR1 LGHNA and CDR2 YSLEER. This CDR3 is built from 15 residues. V gave up 0 bases and J gave up 1 base, with 10 bases separating them. CDR3 sequence (DNA): TGCGCCAGCAGCCAAGATAATAGGCAGTCCTACGAGCAGTACTTC. This gives the protein CASSQDNRQSYEQYF.

The rearrangement joins TRBV27 to TRBJ2-6; D gene ambiguous. CDR1 and CDR2 (germline): MNHEY, SMNVEV (reference sequence). The CDR3 extends over 13 amino acids. The V end lost 7 bases, the J end lost 4 bases, and 8 bases lay between the germline ends. The CDR3: CASKSGGANVLTF. The CDR3 nucleotides are TGTGCCAGCAAATCAGGAGGGGCCAACGTCCTGACTTTC.

This clone was counted once. The rearrangement joins TRBV16 to TRBJ2-3; 10 nucleotides agree with TRBD1. The CDR3 is made up of 21 amino acids. V shed 4 bases, J shed 2 bases, and the junction held 21 bases outside the gene matches. Germline-derived CDR1 and CDR2 are KGHSY and FQNENV. CDR3 protein: CASSPPQTGGVFQPNTDTQYF. The CDR3 DNA is TGTGCCAGCAGCCCGCCTCAGACAGGGGGCGTTTTTCAGCCGAACACAGATACGCAGTATTTT.

This CDR3 is CASSPRLAGALTDTQYF. The CDR3 coding sequence is TGTGCCAGCAGCCCGCGACTAGCGGGGGCCTTAACAGATACGCAGTATTTT. The chain has TRBV9 and TRBJ2-3; 12 positions agree with TRBD2. The CDR3 has 17 residues. With V trimmed by 4 bases and J by 3 bases, 9 bases remained unmatched. From germline, CDR1 is SGDLS and CDR2 YYNGEE.

The chain combines TRBV6-1 with TRBJ2-7; possibly TRBD2 for D (6 bases). CDR3 length equals 13 residues. The germline V gene encodes CDR1 MNHNS and CDR2 SASEGT. V was pared by 4 bases and J by 3 bases, with 10 bases between. Here the CDR3 DNA reads TGTGCCAGCAGTGTGAGGGAGGACTACGAGCAGTACTTC. Protein sequence: CASSVREDYEQYF.

The J gene is TRBJ2-1, the V gene TRBV7-9, with TRBD1 matching 9 bases. The CDR3 is 14 amino acids. V was clipped by 5 bases and J by 7 bases; unmatched bases: 6. Germline lookup yields CDR1 SEHNR and CDR2 FQNEAQ (reference sequence). The CDR3 sequence: CASSVTGGRNEQFF. For the CDR3, the DNA is TGTGCCAGCAGCGTCACAGGGGGCCGAAATGAGCAGTTCTTC.

The chain is built from TRBV28 and TRBJ1-5; D is unclear. CDR1 is MDHEN and CDR2 is SYDVKM in the germline V gene. V lost 5 bases and J 5 bases, leaving 10 bases between the germline ends. This CDR3 is built from 13 residues. CDR3: CASSLVLHQPQHF. The CDR3 DNA follows: TGTGCCAGCAGTCTCGTCCTCCATCAGCCCCAGCATTTT.